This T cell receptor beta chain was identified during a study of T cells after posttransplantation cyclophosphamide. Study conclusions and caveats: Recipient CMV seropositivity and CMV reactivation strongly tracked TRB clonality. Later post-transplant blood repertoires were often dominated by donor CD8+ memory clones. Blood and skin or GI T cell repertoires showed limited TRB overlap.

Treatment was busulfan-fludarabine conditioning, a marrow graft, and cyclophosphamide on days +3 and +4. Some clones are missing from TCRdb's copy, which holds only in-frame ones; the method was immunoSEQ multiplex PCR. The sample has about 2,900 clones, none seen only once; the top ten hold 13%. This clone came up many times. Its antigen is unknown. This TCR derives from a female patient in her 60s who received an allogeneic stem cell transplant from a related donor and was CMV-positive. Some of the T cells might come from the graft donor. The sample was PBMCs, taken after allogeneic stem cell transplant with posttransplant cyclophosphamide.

This CDR3 is CASSYGEVAGEQYF. CDR3 coding DNA: TGTGCCAGCAGTTACGGTGAGGTAGCGGGGGAGCAGTACTTC. The V call is TRBV6-6, the J call TRBJ2-7; 8 bases align to TRBD2. The CDR3 covers 14 residues. V shed 2 bases, J shed 7 bases, and the junction held 7 bases outside the gene matches. Germline V gene sequence: CDR1 MNHNY, CDR2 SVGAGI (reference sequence).